The 3 T cell receptor beta chains listed next were all sequenced from one sample in a study of blood T cell repertoires in COVID-19. Libraries were prepared by immunoSEQ multiplex PCR; TCRdb keeps only in-frame clonotypes and omits some of them. The table lists some 200,000 clones, around 86% of them singletons. Specimen: peripheral blood. These receptors came from a middle-aged man with active or convalescent COVID-19.

V is TRBV18 and J is TRBJ2-5, with D possibly being TRBD2 (5 bases). The ends were cut back, 2 bases at V and 1 base at J, with 8 bases in the middle. Looked up from germline, CDR1 is KGHSH and CDR2 is LQKENI. The CDR3 runs 14 residues. CDR3 in DNA: TGTGCCAGCTCACCAAACGGGGTCCAAGAGACCCAGTACTTC. Its translation is CASSPNGVQETQYF.

The V and J genes are TRBV3-1 (or the pseudogene TRBV3-2) and TRBJ2-3, with 8 bases aligning to TRBD2. Germline CDR1 is LGHDT and CDR2 is YNNKEL (reference sequence). The CDR3 runs 15 residues. V was clipped by 4 bases and J by 4 bases; unmatched bases: 7. The CDR3 nucleotides are TGTGCCAGCAGCCCCGGGACTAGTTTTTCAGATACGCAGTATTTT. Translated: CASSPGTSFSDTQYF.

The gene calls are TRBV28 and TRBJ1-1, with TRBD1 identical over 9 bases. The germline CDR1 and CDR2 sequences are MDHEN and SYDVKM. The CDR3 spans 13 residues. V was pared by 8 bases and J by 2 bases, with 3 bases of the junction left unmatched. This chain's CDR3 is CASFTGGNTEAFF. The CDR3 nucleotides read TGTGCCAGCTTTACAGGGGGCAACACTGAAGCTTTCTTT.